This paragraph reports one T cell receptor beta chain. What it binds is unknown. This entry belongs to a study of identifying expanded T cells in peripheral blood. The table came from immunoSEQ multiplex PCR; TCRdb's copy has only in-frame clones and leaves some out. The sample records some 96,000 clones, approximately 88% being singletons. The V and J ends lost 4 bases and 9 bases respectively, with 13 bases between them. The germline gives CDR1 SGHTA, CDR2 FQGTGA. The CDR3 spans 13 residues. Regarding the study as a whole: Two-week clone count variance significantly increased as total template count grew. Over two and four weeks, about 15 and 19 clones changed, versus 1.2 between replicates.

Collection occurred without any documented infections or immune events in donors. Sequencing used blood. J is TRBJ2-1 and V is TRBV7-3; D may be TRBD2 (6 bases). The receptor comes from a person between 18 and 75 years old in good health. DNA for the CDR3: TGTGCCAGCAGCTCCGGAGGGCCGGGTGAGCAGTTCTTC. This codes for CASSSGGPGEQFF.